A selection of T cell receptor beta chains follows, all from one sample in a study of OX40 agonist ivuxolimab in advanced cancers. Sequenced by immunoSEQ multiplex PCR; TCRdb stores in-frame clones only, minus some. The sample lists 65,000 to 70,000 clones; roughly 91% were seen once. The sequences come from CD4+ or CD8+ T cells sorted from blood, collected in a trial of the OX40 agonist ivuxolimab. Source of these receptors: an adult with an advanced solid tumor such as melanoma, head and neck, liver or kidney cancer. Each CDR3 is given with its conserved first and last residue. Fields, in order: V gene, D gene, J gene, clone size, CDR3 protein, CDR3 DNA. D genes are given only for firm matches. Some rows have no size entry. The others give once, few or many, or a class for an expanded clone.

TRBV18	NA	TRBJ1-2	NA	CASSPDQTNPYGYTF	TGTGCCAGCTCACCGGACCAGACAAACCCCTATGGCTACACCTTC
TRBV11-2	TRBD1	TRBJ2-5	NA	CASSLAGGQETQYF	TGTGCCAGCAGCTTAGCAGGGGGCCAAGAGACCCAGTACTTC
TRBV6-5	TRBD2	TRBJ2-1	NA	CASSSGLAGSNEQFF	TGTGCCAGCAGCTCGGGACTAGCGGGGAGCAATGAGCAGTTCTTC
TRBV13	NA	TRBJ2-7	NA	CASTPALNSYEQYF	TGTGCCAGCACCCCGGCCTTAAATTCCTACGAGCAGTACTTC
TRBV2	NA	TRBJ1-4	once	CASSASPTTGEKLFF	TGTGCCAGCAGTGCTAGCCCGACAACAGGGGAAAAACTGTTTTTT
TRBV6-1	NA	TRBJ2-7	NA	CASSDFRYEQYF	TGTGCCAGCAGTGACTTCAGGTACGAGCAGTACTTC
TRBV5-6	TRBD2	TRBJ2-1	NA	CASSLGPAGDEQFF	TGTGCCAGCAGCTTGGGGCCGGCGGGGGACGAGCAGTTCTTC
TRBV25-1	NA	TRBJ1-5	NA	CASSEPGSNQPQHF	TGTGCCAGCAGTGAACCGGGGTCTAATCAGCCCCAGCATTTT
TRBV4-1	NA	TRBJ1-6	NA	CASSAGDNNSPLHF	TGCGCCAGCAGCGCAGGGGATAATAATTCACCCCTCCACTTT
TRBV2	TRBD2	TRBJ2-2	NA	CASRKAGGNTGELFF	TGTGCCAGCAGGAAGGCGGGAGGGAACACCGGGGAGCTGTTTTTT
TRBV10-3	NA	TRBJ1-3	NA	CAISESRLETGNTIYF	TGTGCCATCAGTGAGTCACGTTTGGAGACTGGAAACACCATATATTTT
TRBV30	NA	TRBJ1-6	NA	CAWSPPPGLGIITLHF	TGTGCCTGGAGTCCACCCCCGGGACTCGGGATTATCACCCTCCACTTT
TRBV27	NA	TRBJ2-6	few	CASGLQGAGANVLTF	TGTGCCAGCGGCTTACAGGGAGCTGGGGCCAACGTCCTGACTTTC
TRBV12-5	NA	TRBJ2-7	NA	CASGLGAGKSYEQYF	TGTGCTAGTGGTTTGGGTGCCGGCAAATCCTACGAGCAGTACTTC
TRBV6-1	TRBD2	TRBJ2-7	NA	CASNLGTSGSYEQYF	TGTGCCAGCAACCTTGGGACTAGCGGTTCCTACGAGCAGTACTTC
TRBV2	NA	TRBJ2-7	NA	CASSGSRAGEQYF	TGTGCCAGCAGTGGGTCGAGGGCAGGGGAGCAGTACTTC
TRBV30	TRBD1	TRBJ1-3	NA	CAWINPPGGGGNTIYF	TGTGCCTGGATCAACCCTCCAGGGGGTGGTGGAAACACCATATATTTT
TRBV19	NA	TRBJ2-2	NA	CATTLPGMELTDTGELFF	TGTGCCACCACCCTCCCGGGGATGGAGCTTACGGACACCGGGGAGCTGTTTTTT
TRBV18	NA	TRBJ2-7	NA	CASSPQGTAKSSYEQYF	TGTGCCAGCTCACCACAGGGAACAGCGAAGTCCTCCTACGAGCAGTACTTC
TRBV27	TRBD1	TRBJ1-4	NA	CASRGSTGGASPTNEKLFF	TGTGCCAGCAGGGGTTCGACAGGGGGCGCATCTCCAACTAATGAAAAACTGTTTTTT
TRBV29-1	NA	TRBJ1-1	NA	CSVLPGEAFF	TGCAGCGTTCTACCAGGCGAAGCTTTCTTT
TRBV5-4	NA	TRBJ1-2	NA	CASSSRQGGYTF	TGTGCCAGCAGCTCCCGCCAGGGAGGCTACACCTTC
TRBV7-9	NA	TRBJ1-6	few	CASSPAQNSPLHF	TGTGCCAGCAGCCCTGCGCAGAATTCACCCCTCCACTTT
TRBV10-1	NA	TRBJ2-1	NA	CASSETGNQGNEQFF	TGCGCCAGCAGTGAGACGGGGAATCAAGGCAATGAGCAGTTCTTC
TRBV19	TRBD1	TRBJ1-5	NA	CASSIVGQPSNQPQHF	TGTGCCAGTAGTATAGTGGGACAGCCTAGCAATCAGCCCCAGCATTTT
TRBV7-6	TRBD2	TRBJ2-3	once	CASSPRAGGAGGREDTQYF	TGTGCCAGCAGCCCCCGCGCGGGAGGAGCGGGGGGGCGGGAAGATACGCAGTATTTT
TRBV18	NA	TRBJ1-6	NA	CASSPEGRGHNSPLHF	TGTGCCAGCTCACCAGAAGGGCGGGGACATAATTCACCCCTCCACTTT
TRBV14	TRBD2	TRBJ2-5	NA	CASSQSGGASYQETQYF	TGTGCCAGCAGCCAAAGCGGGGGGGCTTCGTACCAAGAGACCCAGTACTTC
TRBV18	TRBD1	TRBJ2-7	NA	CASSPREGAYEQYF	TGTGCCAGCTCCCCTCGCGAGGGGGCGTACGAGCAGTACTTC
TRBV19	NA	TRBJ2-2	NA	CASSTLGAAGELFF	TGTGCCAGTAGTACCCTGGGGGCGGCCGGGGAGCTGTTTTTT
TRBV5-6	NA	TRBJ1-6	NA	CASSPRVLGYNSPLHF	TGTGCCAGCAGCCCGAGGGTTTTAGGATATAATTCACCCCTCCACTTT
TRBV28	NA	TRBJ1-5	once	CASFGSRNQPQHF	TGTGCCAGTTTTGGGTCCCGTAATCAGCCCCAGCATTTT
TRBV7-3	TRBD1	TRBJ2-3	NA	CASSWGQGADTQYF	TGTGCCAGCAGCTGGGGACAGGGGGCAGATACGCAGTATTTT
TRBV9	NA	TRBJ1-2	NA	CASSVGSDNYGYTF	TGTGCCAGCAGCGTAGGGTCGGATAACTATGGCTACACCTTC
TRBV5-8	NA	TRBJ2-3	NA	CASSLWLLTDTQYF	TGTGCCAGCAGCTTGTGGTTATTAACAGATACGCAGTATTTT